This T cell receptor (beta chain) originates from a study of T cell responses to AZD1222 COVID-19 vaccine. This clone has more than one count but fewer than ten. Its antigen is still unknown. Only in-frame clones appear in the TCRdb table, and some are missing; sequencing was by immunoSEQ multiplex PCR. This sample has around 62,000 clones, with 85% to 90% found just once. The study's findings and limits: Across spike, vaccine-associated CD4 TCRs were found, dominant at 160-218 and 743-854.

CDR3 length equals 11 residues. The germline V and J ends were trimmed by 3 bases and 8 bases, with 8 bases remaining between them. Germline CDR1 SQVTM, CDR2 ANQGSEA. The sequence was collected from an adult in good health. Sequencing was performed on peripheral blood, taken on day 0 of AZD1222 vaccination. The chain has TRBV29-1 and TRBJ2-1; D not certain. The CDR3 region is CSVDGNDEQFF. The CDR3 DNA sequence: TGCAGCGTTGACGGCAACGATGAGCAGTTCTTC.